The subject of this entry is one TCR beta chain. Germline V gene data show CDR1 as MDHEN and CDR2 as SYDVKM. The junction had 11 bases not matched to a gene; V was cut back by 2 bases and J by 6 bases. The CDR3 covers 17 residues. The individuals who served as donors were healthy Caucasians living in Russia, aged about 6 to 100. For the second PCR, which ran for roughly 6 to 12 cycles, a sample-barcoded 5' primer and a J-beta primer mix were used. TCRdb fed the 5' RACE reads into MiXCR, producing one record per CDR3 protein. In the table there are about 930,000 distinct CDR3 sequences, almost 30% of which are singletons. This specimen belongs to a study of blood T cells in healthy people across ages. The data were also submitted as part of a second study, on T cells of mothers and their children.

The sequenced sample was blood. This chain connects TRBV28 to TRBJ1-2; 11 bases fit TRBD1. The sequence derives from a woman aged 40 to 50 in good health. The CDR3 DNA sequence: TGTGCCAGCAGTTTACCTTTAGACGGACAGGGGGCTCATGGCTACACCTTC. It translates to CASSLPLDGQGAHGYTF.